This is a list of T cell receptor beta chains from one sample in a study of CD8+ T cells in alopecia areata. The method was immunoSEQ multiplex PCR; TCRdb's version includes in-frame clones alone and lacks a portion of them. The sample lists 200,000 or so clones, 55% to 70% occurring once. This specimen was CD4+ T cells sorted from blood, taken at week 24, from a patient treated with tofacitinib. Receptor source: a human donor with alopecia areata. Both conserved end residues are part of each CDR3. The D gene is left open where the match is weak. A row's size may be missing; if present it is once, few, many or a size class.

clone_size j_call v_call d_call cdr3_nt cdr3_aa
- TRBJ1-1 TRBV5-4 - TGTGCCAGCAGCTTGGCCCCTGTCGGCGGCGCTGAAGCTTTCTTT CASSLAPVGGAEAFF
- TRBJ2-7 TRBV10-3 - TGTGCCATCAGTGAATACTACGAGCAGTACTTC CAISEYYEQYF
- TRBJ1-4 TRBV7-2 TRBD1 TGTGCCAGCAGCCCAACCCCCAGGGGGCGAGAAAAACTGTTTTTT CASSPTPRGREKLFF
- TRBJ1-2 TRBV15 TRBD1 TGTGCCACCAGCAGAGATAGGCTTTTGCCAGGGGGCGATTTTCGCTACACCTTC CATSRDRLLPGGDFRYTF
- TRBJ1-3 TRBV6-5 TRBD1 TGTGCCAGCAGTTACAGGGGGCTGGAAAACACCATATATTTT CASSYRGLENTIYF
- TRBJ1-4 TRBV4-1 - TGCGCCAGCAGCCTCCAACAGGCAACTAATGAAAAACTGTTTTTT CASSLQQATNEKLFF
- TRBJ1-2 TRBV10-3 - TGTGCCATCAGTCCGATCGGCAGGGATTATGGCTACACCTTC CAISPIGRDYGYTF
few TRBJ2-7 TRBV29-1 TRBD1 TGCAGCCCCCAGGACAGGGCCTCCTACGAGCAGTACTTC CSPQDRASYEQYF
- TRBJ1-1 TRBV11-2 - TGTGCCAGCAGCCGCGACATCCGAACTGAAGCTTTCTTT CASSRDIRTEAFF
- TRBJ1-6 TRBV19 - TGTGCCAGTAGTAATCGACGGGCCCGCTCCTATAATTCACCCCTCCACTTT CASSNRRARSYNSPLHF
- TRBJ2-6 TRBV25-1 - TGTGCCAGCAGTGAATCCTACCCCGGGGCCAACGTCCTGACTTTC CASSESYPGANVLTF
few TRBJ1-5 TRBV7-2 TRBD1 TGTGCCAGCAGCTCTCTCGGACAGGGGGCCAATCAGCCCCAGCATTTT CASSSLGQGANQPQHF
- TRBJ2-2 TRBV2 TRBD1 TGTGCCAGCAGTGAATTGCGACAGGGGCACGGGGAGCTGTTTTTT CASSELRQGHGELFF
- TRBJ2-4 TRBV20-1 - TGCAGTGCTTCCGGGGGAAACATTCAGTACTTC CSASGGNIQYF
- TRBJ1-1 TRBV30 - TGTGCCTGGAGTGTTGCCGATTGGGCTGAAGCTTTCTTT CAWSVADWAEAFF
few TRBJ2-7 TRBV29-1 - TGCAGCGTCGATACTCACTACGAGCAGTACTTC CSVDTHYEQYF
- TRBJ2-7 TRBV4-3 - TGCGCCAGCAGCCAAGCCCCCAGGGTTGGTGAGCAGTACTTC CASSQAPRVGEQYF
- TRBJ2-2 TRBV29-1 - TGCAGCGTTGAAAGGGGGTCCGGGGAGCTGTTTTTT CSVERGSGELFF
few TRBJ2-5 TRBV5-1 - TGCGCCAGCAGCTTAGGGTTGGGAGAGACCCAGTACTTC CASSLGLGETQYF
- TRBJ2-3 TRBV6-4 TRBD2 TGTGCCAGCAGCCTGAGCGGGGGGGCTGGAGATACGCAGTATTTT CASSLSGGAGDTQYF
- TRBJ2-1 TRBV30 - TGTGCCTGGAGGGGAGGGGGCAATGAGCAGTTCTTC CAWRGGGNEQFF
- TRBJ2-7 TRBV25-1 - TGTGCCAGCAGTGGAGTTGTGGGGCCGCGCTCCTACGAGCAGTACTTC CASSGVVGPRSYEQYF
few TRBJ1-2 TRBV5-1 - TGCGCCAGCAGCTTGGACAGATCTAACTATGGCTACACCTTC CASSLDRSNYGYTF
few TRBJ2-5 TRBV25-1 TRBD1 TGTGCCAGCTTGGGACAGGACCAAGAGACCCAGTACTTC CASLGQDQETQYF
- TRBJ1-1 TRBV6-6 - TGTGCCAGCGACAGGTCCATGAACACTGAAGCTTTCTTT CASDRSMNTEAFF
- TRBJ2-5 TRBV4-1 - TGCGCCAGCAGCCAAGATAATGGGGAAGAGACCCAGTACTTC CASSQDNGEETQYF
- TRBJ2-5 TRBV5-6 TRBD1 TGTGCCAGCAGGGAACAGGGGGGAGTCGGAGAGACCCAGTACTTC CASREQGGVGETQYF
- TRBJ2-7 TRBV25-1 TRBD1 TGTGCCAGCAGTGAACCCCACAGGGGCGAGCAGTACTTC CASSEPHRGEQYF
- TRBJ2-5 TRBV7-2 - TGTGCCAGCAGCTTATTGAGCGGAGAGACCCAGTACTTC CASSLLSGETQYF
- TRBJ1-1 TRBV9 - TGTGCCAGCAGCGTAGGTGGGACACGGATGAACACTGAAGCTTTCTTT CASSVGGTRMNTEAFF
- TRBJ2-5 TRBV7-2 - TGTGCCAGCAGCTTAGAAAGGGCCGCACAAGAGACCCAGTACTTC CASSLERAAQETQYF
- TRBJ2-7 TRBV9 - TGTGCCAGCAGCGTAGACGGGTCAAATGAATACGAGCAGTACTTC CASSVDGSNEYEQYF